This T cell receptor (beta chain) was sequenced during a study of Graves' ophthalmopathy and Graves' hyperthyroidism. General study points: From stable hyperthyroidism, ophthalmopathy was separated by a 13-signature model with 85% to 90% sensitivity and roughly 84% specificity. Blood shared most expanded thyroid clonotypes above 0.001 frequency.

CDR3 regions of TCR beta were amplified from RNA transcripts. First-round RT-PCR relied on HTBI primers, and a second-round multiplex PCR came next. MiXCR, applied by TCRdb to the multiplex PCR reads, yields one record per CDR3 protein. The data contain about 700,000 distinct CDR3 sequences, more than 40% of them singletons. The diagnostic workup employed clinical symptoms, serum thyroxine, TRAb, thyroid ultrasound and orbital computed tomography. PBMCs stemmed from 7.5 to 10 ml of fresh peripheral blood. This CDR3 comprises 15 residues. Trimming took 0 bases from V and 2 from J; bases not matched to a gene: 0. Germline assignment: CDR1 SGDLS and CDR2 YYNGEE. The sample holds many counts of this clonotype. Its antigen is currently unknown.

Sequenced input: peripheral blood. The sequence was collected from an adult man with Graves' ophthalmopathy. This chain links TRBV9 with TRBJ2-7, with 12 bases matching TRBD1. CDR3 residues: CASSVGDRGPYEQYF. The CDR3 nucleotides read TGTGCCAGCAGCGTAGGGGACAGGGGGCCCTACGAGCAGTACTTC.